These 31 T cell receptor beta chains came from one sample sequenced in a study of shared clonotypes between healthy human individuals. Naive CD8 cells lacked CD45RO, underwent positive selection for CCR7 and left out terminally differentiated effector memory CD45RA+ cells. The assay was immunoSEQ multiplex PCR, and TCRdb's table has in-frame clones only and misses some. The repertoire has around 1.9 million clones, under 95% of them found once; the top ten carry about 1.5%. The sample consisted of naive CD8+ T cells from PBMCs. These receptors were obtained from a man aged 18 to 30 in good health. Some clones in this sample may be carry-over from other donors' samples.

This chain uses TRBV13 with TRBJ2-1; 13 bases are a match to TRBD2. This CDR3 spans 19 amino acids. From germline, CDR1 is PRHDT and CDR2 FYEKMQ (reference sequence). The trim removed 0 bases at V and 4 bases at J, leaving 9 bases unmatched. CDR3 coding DNA: TGTGCCAGCAGCTTAGGCCTAGGACTAGCGGGAGCTAAATACAATGAGCAGTTCTTC. This gives the protein CASSLGLGLAGAKYNEQFF.

The gene calls are TRBV15 and TRBJ2-7; 7 nucleotides align to TRBD1. V shed 2 bases and J 2 bases; nucleotides not matched to a gene: 6. CDR1 is LNHNV and CDR2 is YYDKDF in the germline V gene (reference sequence). This CDR3 has 15 amino acids. CDR3 in amino acids: CATSRSPGQTYEQYF. As DNA, the CDR3 is TGTGCCACCAGCAGATCCCCGGGACAGACCTACGAGCAGTACTTC.

J is TRBJ1-1 and V is TRBV7-8; D uncertain. The V gene's germline CDR1 is SGHVS and CDR2 FQNEAQ. The CDR3 has 14 residues. Deletions cut 5 bases from V and 2 bases from J, with 12 bases between. The CDR3 DNA reads TGTGCCAGCAGCCCCGGCAAAAGTAACACTGAAGCTTTCTTT. Translated, it gives CASSPGKSNTEAFF.

DNA for the CDR3: TGTGCCTGGAGTGTAGGGCAGGGAAGAGGAGGCTCCTACGAGCAGTACTTC. Residues: CAWSVGQGRGGSYEQYF. The V call is TRBV30, the J call TRBJ2-7; D assignment may be TRBD1 or TRBD2 (5 bases each). Trimming cost V 0 bases and J 0 bases, with 18 bases left between them. This CDR3 region has 17 residues. Per the germline V gene, CDR1 is GTSNPN and CDR2 is SVGIG (reference sequence).

This clone came up once. The chain joins TRBV5-5 to TRBJ2-7, with D unresolved. The V gene lost 4 bases and the J gene lost 2 bases, with 16 bases spanning the gap. CDR1 is SGHKS, CDR2 YYEKEE, per germline (reference sequence). The CDR3 sequence is 15 residues long. The chain's CDR3 is CASSPTVGIAYEQYF. The CDR3 DNA reads as TGTGCCAGCAGCCCCACGGTGGGCATCGCCTACGAGCAGTACTTC.

This clone was observed once. The same CDR3 is also encoded by other DNA sequences in this sample. The chain is built from TRBV7-9 and TRBJ1-2; the match to TRBD1 covers 7 bases. With 5 bases clipped from V and 7 bases from J, the junction kept 4 bases outside the gene matches. CDR3 length: 12 amino acids. Looked up from germline, CDR1 is SEHNR and CDR2 is FQNEAQ (reference sequence). CDR3: CASSLGGFGYTF. In DNA, the CDR3 is TGTGCCAGCAGCCTAGGGGGCTTTGGCTACACCTTC.

The chain employs TRBV5-1 and TRBJ2-1; no definite D call. This CDR3 spans 12 amino acids. CDR1 SGHRS and CDR2 YFSETQ come from the germline V gene. V dropped 1 base and J dropped 8 bases, with 7 bases sitting between them. The CDR3 DNA is TGCGCCAGCAGCTTGACGGTCGATGAGCAGTTCTTC. Protein sequence: CASSLTVDEQFF.

The V and J genes are TRBV11-2 and TRBJ1-1; unclear D gene. Germline V lookup: CDR1 SGHAT, CDR2 FQNNGV. V was clipped by 1 base and J by 7 bases, with 10 bases between them. The CDR3 has 13 residues. The CDR3 DNA reads as TGTGCCAGCAGCTTAGGTGCGTCAAATGAAGCTTTCTTT. It encodes CASSLGASNEAFF.

The chain combines TRBV6-1 with TRBJ1-2; weak D call: TRBD1 (6 bases). Germline lookup yields CDR1 MNHNS and CDR2 SASEGT. CDR3 length: 14 residues. V was clipped by 1 base and J by 3 bases, with 9 bases between them. CDR3 sequence: CASSEVTGYYGYTF. CDR3 nucleotides: TGTGCCAGCAGTGAAGTAACAGGGTACTATGGCTACACCTTC.

V usage is TRBV7-6 and J usage is TRBJ2-1; 7 nucleotides match TRBD2. The CDR3 extends over 19 amino acids. The V gene's germline CDR1 is SGHVS and CDR2 FNYEAQ. Trimming took 4 bases from V and 3 from J; bases not matched to a gene: 18. In nucleotides, the CDR3 is TGTGCCAGCAGCTCGGCGGCGGGAGAACTTTGGGGATTCTACAATGAGCAGTTCTTC. Translating it yields CASSSAAGELWGFYNEQFF. The complete variable domain, with remaining parts taken from reference TRBV7-6 and TRBJ2-1, reads GAGVSQSPRYKVTKRGQDVALRCDPISGHVSLYWYRQALGQGPEFLTYFNYEAQQDKSGLPNDRFSAERPEGSISTLTIQRTEQRDSAMYRCASSSAAGELWGFYNEQFFGPGTRLTVL.

CDR3 DNA: TGTGCCAGCAGCTTAGTGACAGGGGGCAAAGCTTTCTTT. Encoded protein: CASSLVTGGKAFF. The chain has TRBV7-2 and TRBJ1-1, with 10 bases that match TRBD1. J was trimmed by 9 bases and V by 1 base; bases with no gene match: 2. Germline V lookup: CDR1 SGHTA, CDR2 FQGNSA. CDR3 length: 13 amino acids.

V gene TRBV28 combines with J gene TRBJ1-5; perhaps TRBD1 as D (5 bases). The CDR3 contains 14 residues. The V end was cut by 6 bases, the J end by 8 bases, with 17 bases between. Per germline, CDR1 MDHEN and CDR2 SYDVKM. Here the CDR3 DNA reads TGTGCCAGCAGCCGGGACGGAGTAGCGGAGCCCCAGCATTTT. Amino acid sequence: CASSRDGVAEPQHF.

The V and J genes are TRBV27 and TRBJ2-3; 11 nucleotides agree with TRBD2. Germline loops: CDR1 MNHEY, CDR2 SMNVEV (reference sequence). The CDR3 is made up of 17 amino acids. The V segment lost 5 bases and the J segment 5 bases; nucleotides outside the gene matches: 12. CDR3 nucleotide sequence: TGTGCCAGCAGTCCGCAACTAGCGGGAGAAGTTGGAGATACGCAGTATTTT. This codes for CASSPQLAGEVGDTQYF.

The rearrangement uses TRBV5-1 and TRBJ1-4; D is possibly TRBD1 (5 bases). The CDR3 contains 15 residues. Trimming cost V 0 bases and J 4 bases, with 10 bases left between them. The germline CDR1 and CDR2 sequences are SGHRS and YFSETQ. The DNA of the CDR3 is TGCGCCAGCAGCTTGGTTTGGGGCGATAATGAAAAACTGTTTTTT. It encodes CASSLVWGDNEKLFF. Full variable domain (remainder filled in from reference TRBV5-1 and TRBJ1-4): KAGVTQTPRYLIKTRGQQVTLSCSPISGHRSVSWYQQTPGQGLQFLFEYFSETQRNKGNFPGRFSGRQFSNSRSEMNVSTLELGDSALYLCASSLVWGDNEKLFFGSGTQLSVL.

Concerning this clone itself: The sample contains more than one DNA sequence encoding this CDR3. This chain uses TRBV9 with TRBJ2-1; TRBD2 matches at 11 bases. The V segment lost 0 bases and the J segment 3 bases; nucleotides outside the gene matches: 2. The CDR3 has 16 amino acids. Germline-derived CDR1 and CDR2 are SGDLS and YYNGEE. This CDR3 is CASSVGLAGGYNEQFF. The CDR3 DNA follows: TGTGCCAGCAGCGTAGGTCTAGCGGGAGGCTACAATGAGCAGTTCTTC.

This clone is a singleton in its sample. The same CDR3 arises from other DNA sequences in this sample as well. The chain joins TRBV19 to TRBJ2-1; D not certain. CDR1 and CDR2 (germline): LNHDA, SQIVND (reference sequence). The CDR3 covers 15 residues. V shed 2 bases and J shed 0 bases, with 8 bases lying between them. The CDR3 protein is CASSITANSYNEQFF. The CDR3 bases are TGTGCCAGTAGTATAACTGCTAACTCCTACAATGAGCAGTTCTTC.

This chain connects TRBV9 to TRBJ2-3; 10 nucleotides agree with TRBD1. Germline loops: CDR1 SGDLS, CDR2 YYNGEE. The length of the CDR3 is 16 residues. With V trimmed by 4 bases and J by 4 bases, 9 bases remained unmatched. CDR3 sequence: CASSPTGTGAADTQYF. The CDR3 nucleotides read TGTGCCAGCAGCCCAACCGGGACAGGGGCCGCAGATACGCAGTATTTT. Drawing the rest from reference TRBV9 and TRBJ2-3, the complete variable domain is DSGVTQTPKHLITATGQRVTLRCSPRSGDLSVYWYQQSLDQGLQFLIQYYNGEERAKGNILERFSAQQFPDLHSELNLSSLELGDSALYFCASSPTGTGAADTQYFGPGTRLTVL.

This chain links TRBV10-3 with TRBJ1-2, with TRBD1 as a possible D gene (6 bases). The CDR3 totals 16 residues. The germline gives CDR1 ENHRY, CDR2 SYGVKD. The V end was cut by 0 bases, the J end by 4 bases, with 15 bases between. The CDR3 coding sequence is TGTGCCATCAGTGAGTCCCCGGACAGAACCCTCTATGGCTACACCTTC. Its protein is CAISESPDRTLYGYTF.

This chain uses TRBV7-6 with TRBJ2-3; 10 bases line up with TRBD1. J gave up 3 bases and V 4 bases, and 4 bases lay outside the gene matches. From germline, CDR1 is SGHVS and CDR2 FNYEAQ. This CDR3 is built from 15 residues. CDR3 bases: TGTGCCAGCAGCTCGGACAGGGGGAGGACAGATACGCAGTATTTT. Translation: CASSSDRGRTDTQYF. The whole variable domain, filled in from reference TRBV7-6 and TRBJ2-3, reads GAGVSQSPRYKVTKRGQDVALRCDPISGHVSLYWYRQALGQGPEFLTYFNYEAQQDKSGLPNDRFSAERPEGSISTLTIQRTEQRDSAMYRCASSSDRGRTDTQYFGPGTRLTVL.

Of note for this clone: The same CDR3 arises from other DNA sequences in this sample as well. The V call is TRBV29-1, the J call TRBJ1-1; no firm D call. Germline V CDR1 and CDR2: SQVTM, ANQGSEA. The V end was cut by 4 bases, the J end by 0 bases, with 6 bases between. The CDR3 spans 12 residues. The chain's CDR3 is CSVVGMNTEAFF. The CDR3 bases are TGCAGCGTTGTCGGGATGAACACTGAAGCTTTCTTT.

The V and J genes are TRBV28 and TRBJ1-5, with a possible D match to TRBD1 (6 bases). V gave up 4 bases and J gave up 2 bases, with 9 bases separating them. Germline-derived CDR1 and CDR2 are MDHEN and SYDVKM. This CDR3 region has 14 residues. CDR3 amino acids: CASSYRVGNQPQHF. CDR3 coding DNA: TGTGCCAGCAGTTACAGGGTGGGCAATCAGCCCCAGCATTTT.

The chain has TRBV27 and TRBJ2-3, with D hard to call. Germline CDR1 MNHEY, CDR2 SMNVEV (reference sequence). Trimming removed 2 bases from V and 3 bases from J, with 9 bases in between. CDR3 length equals 14 residues. The CDR3 region has the DNA TGTGCCAGCAGTTTAAACCTAATAACAGATACGCAGTATTTT. Translated: CASSLNLITDTQYF.

This clone was seen a single time. This sample also contains other DNA sequences that code for the same CDR3. The V call is TRBV6-5, the J call TRBJ2-7; D call uncertain. The CDR3 is 13 residues long. Germline assignment: CDR1 MNHEY and CDR2 SVGAGI. Trimming took off 0 bases at V and 4 bases at J, with 7 bases between the two ends. The CDR3 loop reads CASSYSDGYEQYF. CDR3 nucleotide sequence: TGTGCCAGCAGTTACTCCGACGGGTACGAGCAGTACTTC.

This chain uses TRBV29-1 with TRBJ2-7; D perhaps matches TRBD2 (7 bases). Trimming removed 8 bases from V and 4 bases from J, with 18 bases in between. Per germline, CDR1 SQVTM and CDR2 ANQGSEA. The CDR3 runs 13 residues. The CDR3: CSTIGGHSYEQYF. Here the CDR3 DNA reads TGCAGCACCATCGGGGGGCACAGTTACGAGCAGTACTTC.

With regard to this clone: The same CDR3 can be traced to other DNA sequences in this sample. V is TRBV28 and J is TRBJ1-1; D is uncertain. This CDR3 region has 12 residues. Trimming removed 5 bases at V and 0 bases at J, with 4 bases between. Germline V lookup: CDR1 MDHEN, CDR2 SYDVKM. CDR3 loop: CASSIMNTEAFF. In nucleotides, the CDR3 is TGTGCCAGCAGTATAATGAACACTGAAGCTTTCTTT.

The chain combines TRBV28 with TRBJ2-5; D is uncertain. This CDR3 contains 14 residues. CDR1 and CDR2 (germline): MDHEN, SYDVKM. V lost 2 bases to trimming and J lost 4 bases, with 11 bases between them. The CDR3, as DNA: TGTGCCAGCAGTTTAAGAATCCCGGGAGAGACCCAGTACTTC. Its translation is CASSLRIPGETQYF.

A word on this clone: The sample holds other DNA sequences that translate to the same CDR3. The gene calls are TRBV27 and TRBJ2-7; D not resolved. V was pared by 0 bases and J by 2 bases, with 11 bases between. The CDR3 extends over 15 amino acids. The germline gives CDR1 MNHEY, CDR2 SMNVEV (reference sequence). CDR3 sequence (DNA): TGTGCCAGCAGTTTATCGGGTGGCGCCACCTACGAGCAGTACTTC. It encodes CASSLSGGATYEQYF.

This chain joins TRBV28 and TRBJ2-1, with 8 bases identical to TRBD1. The germline V gene has CDR1 MDHEN and CDR2 SYDVKM. The V gene end was trimmed by 5 bases and the J gene end by 6 bases; junction bases not matched to a gene: 9. The CDR3 spans 15 residues. This CDR3 is CASSLRGLRPNEQFF. CDR3 coding DNA: TGTGCCAGCAGTCTCAGGGGGCTTAGGCCCAATGAGCAGTTCTTC.

This clone was found once. CDR3 protein: CASSPKGLADNEQFF. The CDR3 region has the DNA TGCGCCAGCAGCCCCAAGGGACTAGCGGACAATGAGCAGTTCTTC. The chain carries TRBV4-1 and TRBJ2-1; 11 positions match TRBD2. With V trimmed by 4 bases and J by 5 bases, 4 bases remained unmatched. This CDR3 comprises 15 residues. Germline V gene lookup returns CDR1 MGHRA and CDR2 YSYEKL.

The chain carries TRBV11-2 and TRBJ2-6; D may match TRBD1 or TRBD2 (6 bases each). V dropped 8 bases and J dropped 4 bases, with 15 bases sitting between them. The germline V gene encodes CDR1 SGHAT and CDR2 FQNNGV. The CDR3 runs 15 residues. For the CDR3, the DNA is TGTGCCAGCCGGGGGCGGACGTCGGGGGCCAACGTCCTGACTTTC. Translating gives CASRGRTSGANVLTF.

This chain links TRBV11-2 with TRBJ1-2, with TRBD1 identical over 7 bases. Looked up from germline, CDR1 is SGHAT and CDR2 is FQNNGV. V shed 1 base and J 3 bases; nucleotides not matched to a gene: 2. The CDR3 has 14 amino acids. The CDR3 spells CASSLVDRDYGYTF. In DNA, the CDR3 is TGTGCCAGCAGCTTAGTTGACAGGGACTATGGCTACACCTTC.